The clone carrying this TCR beta chain was found many times. The antigen remains undetermined. The CDR3 extends over 14 amino acids. V gave up 6 bases and J gave up 6 bases, with 17 bases separating them. Germline loops: CDR1 SEHNR, CDR2 FQNEAQ (reference sequence). The sample comes from a study of T-cell memory formation after mild COVID-19. Findings and caveats of the study: Contracting CD4+ clones were located mainly in CM and EM, and CD8+ clones in EMRA. Pre-infection memory held some responding clones, suggesting pre-existing cross-reactive T cells responded. While clones contracting from day 15 to 85 were balanced between CD4 and CD8, later expanders leaned CD4+.

Sample barcodes and UMIs were carried by the TCR alpha and TCR beta cDNA libraries that 5'RACE generated with constant-segment primers. TCRdb used MiXCR to reprocess the 5' RACE reads, holding one entry per CDR3 protein. The data contain hundreds of thousands of distinct CDR3 sequences, about a fifth of them seen just once; the ten biggest clones take up roughly 8.1%. The clonotype was recovered from an adult woman who had mild COVID-19 (a few samples of this study predate the infection). Cell type and time point are not known. The sample was PBMCs or a T cell subset sorted from them (not recorded which). J is TRBJ1-2 and V is TRBV7-9; a possible D gene is TRBD1 (6 bases). CDR3 in DNA: TGTGCCAGCAGGCCATATGGGGGGCCGGATGGCTACACCTTC. Protein sequence: CASRPYGGPDGYTF.